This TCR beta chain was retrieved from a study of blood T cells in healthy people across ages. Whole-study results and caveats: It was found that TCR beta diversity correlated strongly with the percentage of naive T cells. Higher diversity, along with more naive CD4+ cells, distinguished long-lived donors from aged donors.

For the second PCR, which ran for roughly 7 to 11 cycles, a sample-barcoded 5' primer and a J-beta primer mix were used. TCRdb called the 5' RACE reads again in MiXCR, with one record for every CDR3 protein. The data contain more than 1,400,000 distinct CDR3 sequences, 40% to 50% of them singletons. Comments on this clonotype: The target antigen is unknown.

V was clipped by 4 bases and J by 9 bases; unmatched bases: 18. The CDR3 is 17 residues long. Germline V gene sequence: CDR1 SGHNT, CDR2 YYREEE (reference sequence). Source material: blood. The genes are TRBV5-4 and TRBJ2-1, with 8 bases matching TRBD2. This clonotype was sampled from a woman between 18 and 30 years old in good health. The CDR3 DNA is TGTGCCAGCAGCCCGGGAGGAAGCGGGAGCCATCGGGGTGAGCAGTTCTTC. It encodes CASSPGGSGSHRGEQFF.